Presented here are 10 T cell receptor beta chains from one specimen sequenced in a study of T cells in Graves' hyperthyroidism and ophthalmopathy. TCR beta CDR3 sequences were amplified from RNA transcripts. HTBI primers were the set used in a first-round RT-PCR of the TCR CDR3. MiXCR was run by TCRdb on the multiplex PCR reads, yielding one entry per CDR3 protein. The table shows approximately 600,000 distinct CDR3 sequences, with about 20% occurring only once. Sequencing was done on a sample of blood. These TCRs come from a man aged 25-45 years with Graves' ophthalmopathy.

This clonotype was counted many times. The chain joins TRBV20-1 to TRBJ1-4, with 7 bases fitting TRBD1. This CDR3 comprises 15 residues. V trimming: 3 bases; J trimming: 9 bases; junction bases outside the gene matches: 13. Germline CDR1 DFQATT, CDR2 SNEGSKA (reference sequence). This CDR3 reads CSARGVDRAAQKLFF. In DNA, the CDR3 is TGCAGTGCTAGGGGGGTAGACAGGGCGGCTCAAAAACTGTTTTTT.

This clonotype was recorded many times. CDR3 amino acids: CASSLRASGDEQFF. CDR3 nucleotides: TGTGCCAGCAGCTTAAGGGCTAGCGGGGACGAGCAGTTCTTC. The chain links TRBV7-8 to TRBJ2-1, with 9 bases lining up with TRBD2. V shed 2 bases, J shed 10 bases, and the junction held 6 bases outside the gene matches. Germline lookup yields CDR1 SGHVS and CDR2 FQNEAQ. This CDR3 comprises 14 residues.

Turning to this clonotype: A much larger clone lies one base from this, so it may be a read error. The gene calls are TRBV12-3 or TRBV12-4 and TRBJ2-5, with 15 bases fitting TRBD2. This CDR3 comprises 17 residues. J lost 0 bases, V lost 4 bases, and 3 bases had no gene match. The CDR3 DNA sequence: TGTGCCAGCAGTTCAGGACTAGCGGGAGGGTACCAAGAGACCCAGTACTTC. This encodes CASSSGLAGGYQETQYF.

In this sample, this clonotype turned up many times. This chain uses TRBV6-2 or TRBV6-3 with TRBJ1-1, with D unresolved. Germline CDR1 reads MNHEY; CDR2 reads SVGEGT. This CDR3 region has 14 residues. V was pared by 2 bases and J by 0 bases, with 7 bases between. DNA of the CDR3: TGTGCCAGCAGTTACCGGGATGTGAACACTGAAGCTTTCTTT. It yields the protein CASSYRDVNTEAFF.

Only a few counts were recorded for this clonotype. The CDR3 region has the DNA TGTGCCAGCAGCCAGGGAGGGACCATATATTTT. Its translation: CASSQGGTIYF. The V and J genes are TRBV3-1 and TRBJ1-3; D uncertain. CDR3 size: 11 residues. CDR1 LGHDT and CDR2 YNNKEL come from the germline V gene (reference sequence). Between the trimmed V and J ends, which lost 3 bases and 10 bases, there was a span of 7 bases.

This clonotype was counted a few times. V is TRBV20-1 and J is TRBJ2-3; D may be TRBD1 or TRBD2 (5 bases each). CDR1 is DFQATT, CDR2 SNEGSKA, per germline (reference sequence). V gave up 7 bases and J gave up 6 bases, with 17 bases separating them. The CDR3 runs 13 residues. This CDR3 is CSGGTGVVDTQYF. The DNA for the CDR3 is TGCAGTGGGGGGACCGGCGTCGTCGATACGCAGTATTTT.

This chain connects TRBV7-2 to TRBJ1-1, with D unresolved. This CDR3 has 11 amino acids. Trimming cost V 1 base and J 8 bases, with 5 bases left between them. Germline CDR1 SGHTA, CDR2 FQGNSA. CDR3 DNA sequence: TGTGCCAGCAGCTTAGAACAGGAAGCTTTCTTT. It yields the protein CASSLEQEAFF. The full variable domain, rest sourced from reference TRBV7-2 and TRBJ1-1, is GAGVSQSPSNKVTEKGKDVELRCDPISGHTALYWYRQSLGQGLEFLIYFQGNSAPDKSGLPSDRFSAERTGGSVSTLTIQRTQQEDSAVYLCASSLEQEAFFGQGTRLTVV.

This clonotype has a handful of counts. The chain joins TRBV7-9 to TRBJ2-5; D not resolved. Germline V gives CDR1 SEHNR, CDR2 FQNEAQ (reference sequence). The CDR3 consists of 13 residues. V lost 0 bases to trimming and J lost 7 bases, with 9 bases between them. The CDR3 nucleotides are TGTGCCAGCAGCTTAGCGGGAAAAGCGACCCAGTACTTC. Translating gives CASSLAGKATQYF.

This clonotype was seen only a few times. V usage is TRBV5-1 and J usage is TRBJ1-4, with TRBD1 matching 11 bases. The CDR3 runs to 15 residues. In germline, CDR1 is SGHRS, CDR2 YFSETQ. The trim removed 1 base at V and 8 bases at J, leaving 4 bases unmatched. This chain's CDR3 is CASSLKGQGGEKLFF. CDR3 DNA sequence: TGCGCCAGCAGCTTGAAGGGACAGGGGGGAGAAAAACTGTTTTTT.

This clonotype was seen ten or more times. The chain carries TRBV20-1 and TRBJ2-7; D uncertain. The V gene's germline CDR1 is DFQATT and CDR2 SNEGSKA (reference sequence). Trimming shortened V by 0 bases and J by 4 bases, and 10 bases separated the two germline ends. The CDR3 covers 13 residues. CDR3 DNA sequence: TGCAGTGCTAGAGATTTGGACCGATACGAGCAGTACTTC. Its translation: CSARDLDRYEQYF.